A selection of T cell receptor beta chains follows, all from one sample in a study of response to subunit inactivated influenza vaccine. TCRdb independently ran MiXCR on the RT-PCR reads; one entry per CDR3 protein. The sample holds some 800,000 distinct CDR3 sequences, about 20% seen once. Specimen: PBMCs from blood, collected approximately 5 days after vaccination. The receptors here all came from a man between 50 and 59 years old who received an inactivated influenza vaccine. The CDR3 runs from the conserved cysteine through the conserved F or W. D genes are given only for firm matches. Not all rows give a size; the values are once, few, many and, for expanded clones, a class.

d_call,clone_size,v_call,j_call,cdr3_aa,cdr3_nt
-,-,TRBV20-1,TRBJ1-6,CSARARGNSPLHF,TGCAGTGCGAGGGCCCGGGGAAATTCACCCCTCCACTTT
-,few,TRBV30,TRBJ2-7,CAWSQEGRLYEQYF,TGTGCCTGGAGCCAAGAAGGACGGCTCTACGAGCAGTACTTC
-,-,TRBV4-3,TRBJ2-2,CASSQGDRNTGELFF,TGCGCCAGCAGCCAAGGGGACCGAAACACCGGGGAGCTGTTTTTT
TRBD2,few,TRBV6-5,TRBJ2-7,CASSYLAGDLHEQYF,TGTGCCAGCAGTTACCTAGCGGGAGATCTCCACGAGCAGTACTTC
TRBD1,-,TRBV12-3/TRBV12-4,TRBJ1-5,CASRLGTANQPQHF,TGTGCCAGCAGACTCGGGACAGCCAATCAGCCCCAGCATTTT
TRBD2,few,TRBV27,TRBJ2-5,CASSSAASGLGTQYF,TGTGCCAGCAGTTCGGCGGCTAGCGGACTCGGGACCCAGTACTTC
TRBD2,-,TRBV4-3,TRBJ2-7,CASSQVAGATTYEQYF,TGCGCCAGCAGCCAAGTAGCGGGAGCTACAACCTACGAGCAGTACTTC
-,-,TRBV25-1,TRBJ2-2,CASSGVKVGGELFF,TGTGCCAGCAGTGGGGTGAAGGTTGGCGGGGAGCTGTTTTTT
-,many,TRBV29-1,TRBJ2-7,CSVEGQSSYEQYF,TGCAGCGTTGAAGGACAGAGCTCCTACGAGCAGTACTTC
TRBD1,-,TRBV12-3/TRBV12-4,TRBJ1-5,CASSPSLDRGGQPQHF,TGTGCCAGCAGTCCCTCCCTGGACAGGGGCGGCCAGCCCCAGCATTTT
TRBD2,few,TRBV11-2,TRBJ2-1,CASRGVTSGYNEQFF,TGTGCCAGCAGGGGGGTGACTAGCGGATACAATGAGCAGTTCTTC
TRBD2,-,TRBV24-1,TRBJ2-2,CATSDFGLAGVRTGELFF,TGTGCCACCAGTGACTTCGGACTAGCGGGGGTGAGAACCGGGGAGCTGTTTTTT
TRBD2,few,TRBV10-3,TRBJ2-3,CAITSGSSVDTQYF,TGTGCCATCACTAGCGGGAGTAGCGTAGATACGCAGTATTTT
TRBD2,-,TRBV9,TRBJ2-3,CASTTGLAGEDTQYF,TGTGCCAGCACCACGGGGCTAGCGGGGGAAGATACGCAGTATTTT
TRBD2,once,TRBV9,TRBJ2-2,CASSPGGLADNTGELFF,TGTGCCAGCAGCCCCGGTGGACTAGCGGATAACACCGGGGAGCTGTTTTTT
-,few,TRBV5-1,TRBJ2-1,CASSSSLAYNEQFF,TGCGCCAGCAGCTCCAGTCTCGCCTACAATGAGCAGTTCTTC